What follows are 17 T cell receptor beta chains derived from one specimen sequenced in a study of blood T cell repertoires in COVID-19. Repertoires were generated with immunoSEQ multiplex PCR, while TCRdb's copy carries only in-frame clones and drops some. Of 440,000 or so clones listed, approximately 91% are singletons. Sequenced: peripheral blood. These receptors came from a woman aged 35 to 49 with COVID-19, enrolled during active disease.

The chain is built from TRBV19 and TRBJ2-6, with D unclear. V was pared by 8 bases and J by 0 bases, with 8 bases between. From germline, CDR1 is LNHDA and CDR2 SQIVND (reference sequence). The CDR3 loop spans 14 amino acids. The CDR3 protein is CASLELSGANVLTF. CDR3 sequence (DNA): TGTGCCAGTCTAGAGCTCTCTGGGGCCAACGTCCTGACTTTC.

This clone was detected once. V is TRBV6-5 and J is TRBJ2-5; weak D call: TRBD2 (7 bases). Germline V CDR1 and CDR2: MNHEY, SVGAGI. V gave up 2 bases and J gave up 1 base, with 14 bases separating them. The CDR3 totals 16 residues. CDR3 DNA: TGTGCCAGCAGTTACGGTTTGGGGGGGCCCCAAGAGACCCAGTACTTC. Translation: CASSYGLGGPQETQYF.

This chain uses TRBV23-1 with TRBJ1-5; possibly TRBD1 for D (6 bases). TRBV23-1 belongs to the ORF category, with a function that is uncertain. The V end was cut by 0 bases, the J end by 5 bases, with 11 bases between. The CDR3 covers 15 residues. The CDR3 loop reads CASSQSPRGDQPQHF. In DNA, the CDR3 is TGCGCCAGCAGTCAATCCCCCAGGGGTGATCAGCCCCAGCATTTT.

This sequence joins TRBV6-2 or TRBV6-3 and TRBJ1-1; D not resolved. The CDR3 sequence is 13 residues long. The germline V gene has CDR1 MNHEY and CDR2 SVGEGT. Between the trimmed V and J ends, which lost 2 bases and 10 bases, there was a span of 14 bases. The CDR3 reads CASSYRAGIRAFF. The DNA of the CDR3 is TGTGCCAGCAGTTACAGGGCGGGGATAAGAGCTTTCTTT.

The J gene is TRBJ1-1, the V gene TRBV2, with D possibly matching TRBD1 (6 bases). This CDR3 spans 15 amino acids. Germline loops: CDR1 SNHLY, CDR2 FYNNEI. Trimming cost V 4 bases and J 0 bases, with 12 bases left between them. In DNA form, the CDR3 reads TGTGCCAGCAGTGTACAGGGCGTCATGAACACTGAAGCTTTCTTT. This gives the protein CASSVQGVMNTEAFF.

In its sample, this clone was seen once. The chain carries TRBV2 and TRBJ2-1; a weak D match, TRBD2 (6 bases). This CDR3 has 14 residues. Per germline, CDR1 SNHLY and CDR2 FYNNEI. V dropped 6 bases and J dropped 3 bases, with 12 bases sitting between them. DNA of the CDR3: TGTGCCAGCAGCCTGGGGACTTACTACAATGAGCAGTTCTTC. Translation: CASSLGTYYNEQFF. Variable domain in full (rest from reference TRBV2 and TRBJ2-1): EPEVTQTPSHQVTQMGQEVILRCVPISNHLYFYWYRQILGQKVEFLVSFYNNEISEKSEIFDDQFSVERPDGSNFTLKIRSTKLEDSAMYFCASSLGTYYNEQFFGPGTRLTVL.

CDR3 in DNA: TGTGCCAGCAGCCAAGATTTAGGCTACACCTTC. This codes for CASSQDLGYTF. V is TRBV4-2 and J is TRBJ1-2, with unresolved D. Germline V gene lookup returns CDR1 LGHNA and CDR2 YNFKEQ. Trimming shortened V by 0 bases and J by 8 bases, and 4 bases separated the two germline ends. CDR3 length: 11 amino acids.

This rearrangement joins TRBV7-2 to TRBJ2-1; tentatively, D is TRBD2 (5 bases). CDR3 length: 14 residues. Germline lookup yields CDR1 SGHTA and CDR2 FQGNSA. V lost 1 base, J lost 7 bases, and 11 bases lay in between. CDR3 sequence (DNA): TGTGCCAGCAGCTTAGGGCCCGGAGGAAATGAGCAGTTCTTC. Its translation is CASSLGPGGNEQFF.

The chain employs TRBV21-1 and TRBJ1-1. TRBV21-1 is designated a pseudogene. The CDR3 runs to 14 residues. This chain's CDR3 is CALKTAPEDTEAFF. The CDR3 region has the DNA TGTGCCCTAAAGACGGCGCCTGAGGACACTGAAGCTTTCTTT.

The chain joins TRBV25-1 to TRBJ1-2; 8 positions match TRBD1. The CDR3 extends over 14 amino acids. V dropped 1 base and J dropped 8; count of bases not matched to a gene: 6. Per the germline V gene, CDR1 is MGHDK and CDR2 is SYGVNS. CDR3 nucleotides: TGTGCCAGCAGTGAATTTCACCAGGGGGCCGGCTACACCTTC. Translating it yields CASSEFHQGAGYTF.

This clone has just one count. The chain couples TRBV7-9 to TRBJ1-3; D might be TRBD1 (5 bases). The CDR3 loop spans 15 amino acids. Trimming stripped 1 base from V and 6 bases from J, with 13 bases between. Germline assignment: CDR1 SEHNR and CDR2 FQNEAQ (reference sequence). CDR3 loop: CASSLGQGVENTIYF. The CDR3 DNA sequence: TGTGCCAGCAGCTTAGGGCAGGGTGTAGAAAACACCATATATTTT.

The J gene is TRBJ1-4, the V gene TRBV27; D unclear. V was cut by 6 bases and J by 3 bases, with 11 bases left in between. The CDR3 loop spans 14 amino acids. In germline, CDR1 is MNHEY, CDR2 SMNVEV (reference sequence). The CDR3 DNA reads as TGTGCCAGCAGCCGAGGAATACCTAATGAAAAACTGTTTTTT. The encoded protein is CASSRGIPNEKLFF.

The V and J genes are TRBV6-5 and TRBJ2-7, with no clear D. The V gene's germline CDR1 is MNHEY and CDR2 SVGAGI. The CDR3 has 15 residues. Trimming cost V 2 bases and J 4 bases, with 15 bases left between them. The CDR3 spells CASSYASGGTYEQYF. The DNA for the CDR3 is TGTGCCAGCAGTTACGCCTCTGGCGGTACGTACGAGCAGTACTTC.

The chain links TRBV19 to TRBJ2-1; D is undetermined. Trimming left V 6 bases short and J 8 bases short, with 11 bases between. Germline values: CDR1 LNHDA, CDR2 SQIVND (reference sequence). The CDR3 loop spans 12 amino acids. The CDR3 protein is CASRYGRYEQFF. CDR3 nucleotide sequence: TGTGCCAGTAGGTATGGCCGCTATGAGCAGTTCTTC.

The CDR3, as DNA: TGTGCCAGCAGCTTAGGGGGAGGGTATGGCTACACCTTC. Protein product: CASSLGGGYGYTF. The genes are TRBV11-2 and TRBJ1-2; D call uncertain. V gave up 1 base and J gave up 5 bases, with 8 bases separating them. CDR1 and CDR2 (germline): SGHAT, FQNNGV. The CDR3 covers 13 residues. The variable domain in full, completed from reference TRBV11-2 and TRBJ1-2, reads EAGVAQSPRYKIIEKRQSVAFWCNPISGHATLYWYQQILGQGPKLLIQFQNNGVVDDSQLPKDRFSAERLKGVDSTLKIQPAKLEDSAVYLCASSLGGGYGYTFGSGTRLTVV.

This sequence joins TRBV29-1 and TRBJ1-2; 8 bases agree with TRBD1. The length of the CDR3 is 13 residues. The germline gives CDR1 SQVTM, CDR2 ANQGSEA. Losses at the gene ends were 2 bases for V and 7 bases for J; bases not matched to a gene: 6. CDR3: CSVELRTGSGYTF. The CDR3 coding sequence is TGCAGCGTTGAACTCCGGACAGGGTCTGGCTACACCTTC.

This chain links TRBV30 with TRBJ1-1; D ambiguous. This CDR3 region has 9 residues. CDR1 is GTSNPN, CDR2 SVGIG, per germline (reference sequence). The CDR3: CAAGSEAFF. DNA of the CDR3: TGTGCTGCCGGGTCGGAAGCTTTCTTT.